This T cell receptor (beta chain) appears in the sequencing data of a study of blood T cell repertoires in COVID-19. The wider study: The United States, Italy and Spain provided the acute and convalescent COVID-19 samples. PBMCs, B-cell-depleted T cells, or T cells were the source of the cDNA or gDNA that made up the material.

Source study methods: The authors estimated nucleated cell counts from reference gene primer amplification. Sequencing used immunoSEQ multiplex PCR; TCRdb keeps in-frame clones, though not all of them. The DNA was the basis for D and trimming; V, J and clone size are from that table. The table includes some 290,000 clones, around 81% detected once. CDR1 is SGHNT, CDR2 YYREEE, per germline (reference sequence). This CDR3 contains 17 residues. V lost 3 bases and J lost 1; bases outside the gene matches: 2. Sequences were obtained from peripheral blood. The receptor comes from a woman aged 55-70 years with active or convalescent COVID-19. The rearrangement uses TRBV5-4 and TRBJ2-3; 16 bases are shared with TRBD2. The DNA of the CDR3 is TGTGCCAGCAGCTCGGGACTAGCGGGGGGGCGCACAGATACGCAGTATTTT. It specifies CASSSGLAGGRTDTQYF.